One and the same sample provided the 20 T cell receptor beta chains below, sequenced in a study of T cell repertoires in ileal Crohn's disease. Clones were read by immunoSEQ multiplex PCR, and TCRdb kept only the in-frame ones, dropping some. The table shows roughly 62,000 clones, with approximately 91% occurring only once. As to time point: neoterminal ileum biopsy at postoperative endoscopy, about 6 months after surgery. The specimen sequenced was ileal tissue. These receptors were collected from an adult with Crohn's disease.

CDR3 protein: CASSGRSRETQYF. The CDR3 DNA is TGTGCCAGCAGCGGGCGGTCGAGGGAGACCCAGTACTTC. The chain couples TRBV9 to TRBJ2-5; D is ambiguous. Trimming cost V 3 bases and J 5 bases, with 11 bases left between them. Germline V CDR1 and CDR2: SGDLS, YYNGEE. The CDR3 extends over 13 amino acids.

This clone was detected only a few times. V usage is TRBV18 and J usage is TRBJ2-1; 9 bases are shared with TRBD2. Germline V gene data show CDR1 as KGHSH and CDR2 as LQKENI. Losses at the gene ends were 5 bases for V and 5 bases for J; bases not matched to a gene: 10. This CDR3 is built from 16 residues. CDR3 DNA sequence: TGTGCCAGCTCATCTATAGCGGGAGACTTAAACAATGAGCAGTTCTTC. This translates into CASSSIAGDLNNEQFF.

The chain carries TRBV6-1 and TRBJ1-3; tentative D call: TRBD1 (6 bases). Germline CDR1 MNHNS, CDR2 SASEGT. The CDR3 covers 15 residues. The germline V and J ends were trimmed by 2 bases and 4 bases, with 12 bases remaining between them. CDR3 amino acids: CASSETTGFGNTIYF. The CDR3 DNA follows: TGTGCCAGCAGTGAAACGACAGGATTCGGAAACACCATATATTTT.

The chain joins TRBV9 to TRBJ2-3; D possibly corresponds to TRBD1 (5 bases). This CDR3 contains 16 residues. Looked up from germline, CDR1 is SGDLS and CDR2 is YYNGEE. V dropped 4 bases and J dropped 0 bases, with 15 bases sitting between them. The CDR3 DNA reads TGTGCCAGCAGCCTAAGACAGTCACCTAGCACAGATACGCAGTATTTT. Residues: CASSLRQSPSTDTQYF. The variable domain in full, completed from reference TRBV9 and TRBJ2-3, reads DSGVTQTPKHLITATGQRVTLRCSPRSGDLSVYWYQQSLDQGLQFLIQYYNGEERAKGNILERFSAQQFPDLHSELNLSSLELGDSALYFCASSLRQSPSTDTQYFGPGTRLTVL.

The V and J genes are TRBV30 and TRBJ2-7; D might be TRBD2 (5 bases). CDR1 and CDR2 (germline): GTSNPN, SVGIG (reference sequence). CDR3 length: 18 amino acids. Trimming left V 2 bases short and J 4 bases short, with 27 bases between. In DNA form, the CDR3 reads TGTGCCTGGAGTTTTTTAGGGAGCACGCTAGGCGGGTTTTACGAGCAGTACTTC. Protein product: CAWSFLGSTLGGFYEQYF.

The V gene is TRBV20-1, the J gene TRBJ1-2, with D possibly being TRBD1 (5 bases). Germline CDR1 and CDR2: DFQATT and SNEGSKA (reference sequence). Between the trimmed V and J ends, which lost 5 bases and 8 bases, there was a span of 12 bases. There are 11 residues in the CDR3. The CDR3 is CSARRWGGYTF. In nucleotides, the CDR3 is TGCAGTGCTCGACGTTGGGGCGGCTACACCTTC.

V and J are TRBV9 and TRBJ2-5; possibly TRBD1 for D (6 bases). Per the germline V gene, CDR1 is SGDLS and CDR2 is YYNGEE. Trimming shortened V by 0 bases and J by 5 bases, and 11 bases separated the two germline ends. This CDR3 is 14 amino acids long. CDR3 protein: CASSVGGLGETQYF. CDR3 nucleotide sequence: TGTGCCAGCAGCGTAGGGGGGCTTGGTGAGACCCAGTACTTC.

The CDR3 DNA sequence: TGTGCCACCCTTCCGGGACAGGGGACAGATACGCAGTATTTT. It translates to CATLPGQGTDTQYF. This rearrangement joins TRBV2 to TRBJ2-3; TRBD1 aligns across 10 bases. The J segment lost 3 bases and the V segment lost 10 bases, leaving 7 bases of the junction unmatched. The germline gives CDR1 SNHLY, CDR2 FYNNEI. This CDR3 has 14 amino acids. Together with reference TRBV2 and TRBJ2-3, the CDR3 gives the full variable domain: EPEVTQTPSHQVTQMGQEVILRCVPISNHLYFYWYRQILGQKVEFLVSFYNNEISEKSEIFDDQFSVERPDGSNFTLKIRSTKLEDSAMYFCATLPGQGTDTQYFGPGTRLTVL.

This chain's CDR3 is CAISTDRLWEYGYTF. CDR3 nucleotides: TGTGCCATCAGCACCGACAGGTTATGGGAGTATGGCTACACCTTC. V usage is TRBV10-3 and J usage is TRBJ1-2; perhaps TRBD1 as D (6 bases). This CDR3 spans 15 amino acids. V lost 6 bases, J lost 5 bases, and 19 bases lay in between. Germline V lookup: CDR1 ENHRY, CDR2 SYGVKD.

This clone was detected only once. The chain is built from TRBV7-9 and TRBJ2-2, with D maybe TRBD2 (6 bases). V was pared by 5 bases and J by 0 bases, with 7 bases between. The CDR3 totals 14 residues. Germline CDR1 reads SEHNR; CDR2 reads FQNEAQ (reference sequence). CDR3 bases: TGTGCCAGCAGCAGGGACTCGAACACCGGGGAGCTGTTTTTT. It translates to CASSRDSNTGELFF.

The V gene is TRBV18, the J gene TRBJ1-3; D gene uncertain. Per germline, CDR1 KGHSH and CDR2 LQKENI. Between the trimmed V and J ends, which lost 1 base and 0 bases, there was a span of 19 bases. The CDR3 is 19 amino acids. The CDR3 is CASSPRINVPGASGNTIYF. Here the CDR3 DNA reads TGTGCCAGCTCACCACGAATTAACGTCCCGGGAGCCTCTGGAAACACCATATATTTT.

The chain recombines TRBV6-4 with TRBJ2-2; D is unclear. The CDR3 loop spans 13 amino acids. V was shortened by 0 bases and J by 4 bases, with 3 bases between the two germline ends. CDR1 and CDR2 from the germline V gene are MRHNA and SNTAGT. The CDR3 DNA reads TGTGCCAGCAGTGACTCTCGCACCGGGGAGCTGTTTTTT. This encodes CASSDSRTGELFF.

The chain links TRBV29-1 to TRBJ1-1; maybe TRBD1 (5 bases). This CDR3 is 15 amino acids long. Per the germline V gene, CDR1 is SQVTM and CDR2 is ANQGSEA. V was pared by 4 bases and J by 0 bases, with 15 bases between. The DNA for the CDR3 is TGCAGCGTTGTGGAGGGGATGTCATTGAACACTGAAGCTTTCTTT. It encodes CSVVEGMSLNTEAFF.

The chain carries TRBV25-1 and TRBJ2-5; weak D call: TRBD2 (5 bases). This CDR3 has 12 residues. Germline V CDR1 and CDR2: MGHDK, SYGVNS. The germline V and J ends were trimmed by 2 bases and 10 bases, with 11 bases remaining between them. CDR3 coding DNA: TGTGCCAGCAGTGAACGCGGGTTGGACCAGTACTTC. Protein sequence: CASSERGLDQYF.

The CDR3 protein is CASSFARGGWNSPLHF. CDR3 DNA: TGTGCCAGCAGCTTTGCGCGGGGAGGGTGGAATTCACCCCTCCACTTT. This chain uses TRBV7-9 with TRBJ1-6; no clear D gene. Germline V gene sequence: CDR1 SEHNR, CDR2 FQNEAQ (reference sequence). The CDR3 contains 16 residues. The V gene lost 3 bases and the J gene lost 7 bases, with 16 bases spanning the gap.

The V gene is TRBV5-4, the J gene TRBJ2-1; D is unresolved. V gave up 0 bases and J gave up 5 bases, with 9 bases separating them. The CDR3 is made up of 14 amino acids. In germline, CDR1 is SGHNT, CDR2 YYREEE (reference sequence). CDR3 protein: CASSLGRFNNEQFF. The CDR3 coding sequence is TGTGCCAGCAGCTTGGGCAGGTTTAACAATGAGCAGTTCTTC. The variable domain in full, with the rest retrieved from reference TRBV5-4 and TRBJ2-1, is ETGVTQSPTHLIKTRGQQVTLRCSSQSGHNTVSWYQQALGQGPQFIFQYYREEENGRGNFPPRFSGLQFPNYSSELNVNALELDDSALYLCASSLGRFNNEQFFGPGTRLTVL.

This chain links TRBV2 with TRBJ2-7; 9 nucleotides line up with TRBD1. The CDR3 is 15 amino acids. The J segment lost 1 base and the V segment lost 5 bases, leaving 6 bases of the junction unmatched. CDR1 SNHLY and CDR2 FYNNEI come from the germline V gene. The CDR3 nucleotides read TGTGCCAGCAGTCAACCGGGACAGGGTTCCTACGAGCAGTACTTC. Translation: CASSQPGQGSYEQYF.

This CDR3 is CASSLTSTDGYTF. The CDR3 DNA follows: TGTGCCAGCAGCTTAACTTCGACAGATGGCTACACCTTC. The rearrangement joins TRBV7-9 to TRBJ1-2; D is perhaps TRBD1 (5 bases). V lost 2 bases and J 6 bases, leaving 10 bases between the germline ends. CDR1 is SEHNR, CDR2 FQNEAQ, per germline (reference sequence). The CDR3 length is 13 residues.

This chain joins TRBV9 and TRBJ1-2, with no clear D. The CDR3 sequence is 16 residues long. CDR1 SGDLS and CDR2 YYNGEE come from the germline V gene. Trimming removed 4 bases from V and 8 bases from J, with 24 bases in between. The CDR3 coding sequence is TGTGCCAGCAGCACTGAATTTCCCTGGCAGGCAGGCGGCTACACCTTC. Translation: CASSTEFPWQAGGYTF.

This clone was seen more than once but under ten times. The rearrangement joins TRBV19 to TRBJ1-3; no firm D call. Germline loops: CDR1 LNHDA, CDR2 SQIVND (reference sequence). The V end lost 3 bases, the J end lost 0 bases, and 3 bases lay between the germline ends. CDR3 length equals 13 residues. The CDR3 DNA reads as TGTGCCAGTAGTATCAGCTCTGGAAACACCATATATTTT. It encodes CASSISSGNTIYF.